The source of this T cell receptor beta chain is a study of patients and donors after allogeneic stem cell transplantation. MiXCR, applied by TCRdb to the RT-PCR reads, yields one record per CDR3 protein. The data hold more than 850,000 distinct CDR3 sequences, with roughly 18% observed a single time. This clonotype was seen ten or more times. The sequenced sample consisted of blood, either unsorted or a sorted T cell fraction (not recorded which). This clonotype was sampled from a human donor who was either an allogeneic HSCT recipient or a stem cell or donor lymphocyte infusion donor (not recorded which). It is not recorded whose cells these are; they may come from a transplant donor.

The CDR3 DNA follows: TGCGCCAGCAGCGCGCTGGGACAGTCCAATGAGCAGTTCTTC. Translated, it gives CASSALGQSNEQFF. This sequence joins TRBV5-1 and TRBJ2-1; 7 bases align to TRBD1. Germline V gene data show CDR1 as SGHRS and CDR2 as YFSETQ. Losses at the gene ends were 4 bases for V and 6 bases for J; bases not matched to a gene: 7. The CDR3 runs to 14 residues.